This TCR beta chain was observed in a study of shared clonotypes between healthy human individuals. Trimming took 6 bases from V and 6 from J; bases not matched to a gene: 13. The CDR3 contains 16 residues. The germline CDR1 and CDR2 sequences are SGHTA and FQGNSA. The protocol was immunoSEQ multiplex PCR, while the TCRdb copy is restricted to in-frame clones and leaves out a portion. The sample shows some 1,100,000 clones, approximately 78% of them seen only once. The V call is TRBV7-2, the J call TRBJ2-3; 9 nucleotides line up with TRBD2. This clonotype was sampled from a man between 18 and 35 years old in good health. Some clones in this sample may be carry-over from other donors' samples. The sample comprised memory CD4+ T cells from PBMCs. Described subset: CD45RA-negative fraction. CDR3 sequence: CASSPRWTSEPDTQYF. Here the CDR3 DNA reads TGTGCCAGCAGTCCGAGATGGACTAGCGAGCCCGATACGCAGTATTTT. Drawing the rest from reference TRBV7-2 and TRBJ2-3, the complete variable domain is GAGVSQSPSNKVTEKGKDVELRCDPISGHTALYWYRQSLGQGLEFLIYFQGNSAPDKSGLPSDRFSAERTGGSVSTLTIQRTQQEDSAVYLCASSPRWTSEPDTQYFGPGTRLTVL.